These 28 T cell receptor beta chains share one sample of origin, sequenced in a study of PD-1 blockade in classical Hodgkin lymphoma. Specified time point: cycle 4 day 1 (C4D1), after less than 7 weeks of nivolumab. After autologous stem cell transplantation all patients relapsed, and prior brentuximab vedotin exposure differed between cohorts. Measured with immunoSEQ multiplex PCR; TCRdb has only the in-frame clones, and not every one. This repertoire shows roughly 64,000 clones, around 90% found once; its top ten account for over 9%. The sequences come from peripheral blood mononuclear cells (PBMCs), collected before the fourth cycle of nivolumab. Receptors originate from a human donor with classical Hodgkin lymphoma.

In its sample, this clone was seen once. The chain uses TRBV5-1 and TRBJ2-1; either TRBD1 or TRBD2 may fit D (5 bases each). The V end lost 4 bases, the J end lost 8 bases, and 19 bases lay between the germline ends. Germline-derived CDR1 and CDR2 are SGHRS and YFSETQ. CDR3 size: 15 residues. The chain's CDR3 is CASSGDGTRWDEQFF. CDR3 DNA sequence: TGCGCCAGCAGCGGGGACGGCACTAGGTGGGATGAGCAGTTCTTC.

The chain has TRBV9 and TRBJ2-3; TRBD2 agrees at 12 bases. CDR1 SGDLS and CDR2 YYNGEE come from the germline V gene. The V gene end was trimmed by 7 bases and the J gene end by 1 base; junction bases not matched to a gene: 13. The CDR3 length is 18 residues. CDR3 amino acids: CASGLAGGPSYRTDTQYF. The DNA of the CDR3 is TGTGCCAGCGGGCTAGCGGGGGGGCCTAGTTACCGCACAGATACGCAGTATTTT. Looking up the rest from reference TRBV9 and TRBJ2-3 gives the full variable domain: DSGVTQTPKHLITATGQRVTLRCSPRSGDLSVYWYQQSLDQGLQFLIQYYNGEERAKGNILERFSAQQFPDLHSELNLSSLELGDSALYFCASGLAGGPSYRTDTQYFGPGTRLTVL.

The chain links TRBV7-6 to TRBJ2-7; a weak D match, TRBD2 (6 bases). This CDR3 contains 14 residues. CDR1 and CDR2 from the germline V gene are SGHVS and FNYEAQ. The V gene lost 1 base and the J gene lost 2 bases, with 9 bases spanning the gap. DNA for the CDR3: TGTGCCAGCAGCTTAGGGGGGGAAACCTACGAGCAGTACTTC. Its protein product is CASSLGGETYEQYF.

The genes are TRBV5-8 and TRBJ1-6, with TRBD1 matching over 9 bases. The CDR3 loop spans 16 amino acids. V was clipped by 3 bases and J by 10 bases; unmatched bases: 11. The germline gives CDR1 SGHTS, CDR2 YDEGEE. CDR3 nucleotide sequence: TGTGCCAGCAGCTCAGGGACAGGGCGAATCGAGTCACCCCTCCACTTT. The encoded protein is CASSSGTGRIESPLHF.

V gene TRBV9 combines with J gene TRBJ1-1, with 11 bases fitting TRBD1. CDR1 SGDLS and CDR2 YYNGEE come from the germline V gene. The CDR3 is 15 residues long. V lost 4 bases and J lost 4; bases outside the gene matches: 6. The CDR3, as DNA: TGTGCCAGCAGCCCTGGGACAGGGGGGGGCACTGAAGCTTTCTTT. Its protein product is CASSPGTGGGTEAFF.

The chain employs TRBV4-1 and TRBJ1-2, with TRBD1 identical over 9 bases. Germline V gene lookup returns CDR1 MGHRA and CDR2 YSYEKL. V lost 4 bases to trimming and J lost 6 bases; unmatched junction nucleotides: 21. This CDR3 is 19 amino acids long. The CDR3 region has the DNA TGCGCCAGCAGCCTTGCATACTATAGACCGGGACAGGGAAGGGATGGCTACACCTTC. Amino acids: CASSLAYYRPGQGRDGYTF.

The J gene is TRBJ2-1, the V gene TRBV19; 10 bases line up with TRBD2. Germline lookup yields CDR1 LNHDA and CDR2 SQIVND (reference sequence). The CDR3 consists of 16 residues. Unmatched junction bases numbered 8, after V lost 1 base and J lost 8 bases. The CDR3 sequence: CASSIVPAGGWDEQFF. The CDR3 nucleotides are TGTGCCAGTAGTATAGTCCCAGCGGGGGGGTGGGATGAGCAGTTCTTC.

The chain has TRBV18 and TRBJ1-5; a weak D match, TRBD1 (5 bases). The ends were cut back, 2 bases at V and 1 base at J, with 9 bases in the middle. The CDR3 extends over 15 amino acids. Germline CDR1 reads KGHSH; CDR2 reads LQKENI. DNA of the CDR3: TGTGCCAGCTCACCATCCCGGGGCAGCAATCAGCCCCAGCATTTT. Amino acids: CASSPSRGSNQPQHF.

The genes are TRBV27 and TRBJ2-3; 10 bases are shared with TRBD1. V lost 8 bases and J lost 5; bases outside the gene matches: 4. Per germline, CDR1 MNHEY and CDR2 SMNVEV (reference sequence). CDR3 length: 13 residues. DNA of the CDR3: TGTGCCAGCCGGACAGGGGGGGTAGATACGCAGTATTTT. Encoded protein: CASRTGGVDTQYF.

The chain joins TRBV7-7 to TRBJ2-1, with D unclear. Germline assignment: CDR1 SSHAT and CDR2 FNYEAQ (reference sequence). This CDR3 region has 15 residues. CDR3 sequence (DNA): TGTGCTAGCTCCTTAGGGTCAGTTGAATACAATGAGCAGTTCTTC. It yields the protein CASSLGSVEYNEQFF. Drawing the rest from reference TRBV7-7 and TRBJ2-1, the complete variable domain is GAGVSQSPRYKVTKRGQDVTLRCDPISSHATLYWYQQALGQGPEFLTYFNYEAQPDKSGLPSDRFSAERPEGSISTLTIQRTEQRDSAMYRCASSLGSVEYNEQFFGPGTRLTVL.

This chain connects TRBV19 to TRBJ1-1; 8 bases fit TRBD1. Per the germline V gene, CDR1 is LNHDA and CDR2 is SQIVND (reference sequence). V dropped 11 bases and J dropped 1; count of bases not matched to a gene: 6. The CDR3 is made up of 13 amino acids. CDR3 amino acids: CAVNRGRNTEAFF. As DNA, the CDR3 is TGTGCCGTCAACAGGGGGAGGAACACTGAAGCTTTCTTT.

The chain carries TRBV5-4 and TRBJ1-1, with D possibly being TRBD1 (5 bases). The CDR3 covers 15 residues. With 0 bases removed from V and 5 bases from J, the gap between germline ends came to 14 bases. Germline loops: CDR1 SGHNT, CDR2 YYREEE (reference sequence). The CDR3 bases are TGTGCCAGCAGCTTGGCCTTGGGGGAACGGACTGAAGCTTTCTTT. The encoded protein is CASSLALGERTEAFF.

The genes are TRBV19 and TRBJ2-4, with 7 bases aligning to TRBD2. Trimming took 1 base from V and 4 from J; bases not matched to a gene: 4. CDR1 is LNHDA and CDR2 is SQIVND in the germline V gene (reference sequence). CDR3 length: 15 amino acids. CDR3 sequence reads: CASSIGAGEKNIQYF. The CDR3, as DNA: TGTGCCAGTAGTATAGGTGCGGGGGAGAAAAACATTCAGTACTTC.

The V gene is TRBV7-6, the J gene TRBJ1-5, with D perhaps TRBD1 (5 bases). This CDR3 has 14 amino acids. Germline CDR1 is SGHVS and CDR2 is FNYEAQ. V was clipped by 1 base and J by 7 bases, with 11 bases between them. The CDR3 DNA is TGTGCCAGCAGCTTAGGGGGCTTGGGACAGCCCCAGCATTTT. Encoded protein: CASSLGGLGQPQHF. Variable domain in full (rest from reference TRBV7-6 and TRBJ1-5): GAGVSQSPRYKVTKRGQDVALRCDPISGHVSLYWYRQALGQGPEFLTYFNYEAQQDKSGLPNDRFSAERPEGSISTLTIQRTEQRDSAMYRCASSLGGLGQPQHFGDGTRLSIL.

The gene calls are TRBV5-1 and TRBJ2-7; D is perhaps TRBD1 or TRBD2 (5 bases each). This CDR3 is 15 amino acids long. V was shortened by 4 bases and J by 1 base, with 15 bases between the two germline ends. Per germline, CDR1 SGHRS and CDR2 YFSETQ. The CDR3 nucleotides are TGCGCCAGCAGCGGGGACGGTACCCTTTCCTACGAGCAGTACTTC. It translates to CASSGDGTLSYEQYF.

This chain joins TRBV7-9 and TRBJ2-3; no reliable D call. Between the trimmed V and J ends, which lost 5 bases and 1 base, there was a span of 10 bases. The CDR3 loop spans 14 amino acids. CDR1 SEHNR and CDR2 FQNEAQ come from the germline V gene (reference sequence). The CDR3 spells CASSPPVGTDTQYF. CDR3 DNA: TGTGCCAGCAGCCCCCCCGTCGGCACAGATACGCAGTATTTT.

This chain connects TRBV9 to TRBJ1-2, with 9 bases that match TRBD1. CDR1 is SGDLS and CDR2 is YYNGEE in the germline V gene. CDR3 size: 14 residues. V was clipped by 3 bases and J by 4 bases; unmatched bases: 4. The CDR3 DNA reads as TGTGCCAGCAGCGCCCGGGACAGGGCCTATGGCTACACCTTC. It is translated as CASSARDRAYGYTF.

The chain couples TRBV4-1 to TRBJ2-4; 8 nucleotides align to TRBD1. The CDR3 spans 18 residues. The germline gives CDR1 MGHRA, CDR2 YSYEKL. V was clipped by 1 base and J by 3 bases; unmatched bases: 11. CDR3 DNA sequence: TGCGCCAGCAGCCAAGTCGACTTGACAGGGGTTGGCAAAAACATTCAGTACTTC. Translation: CASSQVDLTGVGKNIQYF.

DNA of the CDR3: TGTGCCAGCAGTTACTCGAGCGGTCGGGATTCACCCCTCCACTTT. Amino acid sequence: CASSYSSGRDSPLHF. V usage is TRBV6-5 and J usage is TRBJ1-6; D ambiguous. Per the germline V gene, CDR1 is MNHEY and CDR2 is SVGAGI. V lost 0 bases to trimming and J lost 8 bases, with 11 bases between them. The CDR3 length is 15 residues.

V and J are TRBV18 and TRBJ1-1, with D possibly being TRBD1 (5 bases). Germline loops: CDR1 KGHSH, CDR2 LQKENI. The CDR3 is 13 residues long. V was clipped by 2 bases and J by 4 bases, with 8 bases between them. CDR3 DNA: TGTGCCAGCTCACCAGGGGGGAGCACTGAAGCTTTCTTT. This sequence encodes CASSPGGSTEAFF.

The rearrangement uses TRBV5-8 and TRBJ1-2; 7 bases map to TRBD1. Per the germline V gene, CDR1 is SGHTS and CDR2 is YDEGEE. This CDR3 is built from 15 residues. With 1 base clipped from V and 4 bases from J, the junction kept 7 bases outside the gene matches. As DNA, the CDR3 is TGTGCCAGCAGCTTGCCGGGACAGAGGACCTATGGCTACACCTTC. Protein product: CASSLPGQRTYGYTF.

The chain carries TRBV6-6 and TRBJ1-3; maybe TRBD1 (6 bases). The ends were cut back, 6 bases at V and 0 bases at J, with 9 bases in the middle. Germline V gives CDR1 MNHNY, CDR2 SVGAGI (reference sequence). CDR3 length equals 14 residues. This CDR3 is CASSPTGSGNTIYF. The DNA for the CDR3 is TGTGCCAGCAGCCCGACAGGCTCTGGAAACACCATATATTTT.

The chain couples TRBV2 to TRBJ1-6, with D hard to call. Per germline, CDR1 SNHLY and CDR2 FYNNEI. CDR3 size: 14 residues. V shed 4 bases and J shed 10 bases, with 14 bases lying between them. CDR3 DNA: TGTGCCAGCAGTGGTGGGGATTCGTTGTCACCCCTCCACTTT. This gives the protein CASSGGDSLSPLHF.

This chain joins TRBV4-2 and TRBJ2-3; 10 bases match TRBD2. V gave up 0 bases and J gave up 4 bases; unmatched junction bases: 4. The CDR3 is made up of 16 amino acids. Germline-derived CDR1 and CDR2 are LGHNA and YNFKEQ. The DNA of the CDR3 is TGTGCCAGCAGCCAAGAATCTAGCGGGGGCCCAGATACGCAGTATTTT. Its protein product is CASSQESSGGPDTQYF.

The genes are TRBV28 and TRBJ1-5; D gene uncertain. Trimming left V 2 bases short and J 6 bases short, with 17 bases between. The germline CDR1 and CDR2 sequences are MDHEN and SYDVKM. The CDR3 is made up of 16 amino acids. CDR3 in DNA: TGTGCCAGCAGTTTAGCCGACGTGGGAGGTCGTCAGCCCCAGCATTTT. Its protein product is CASSLADVGGRQPQHF.

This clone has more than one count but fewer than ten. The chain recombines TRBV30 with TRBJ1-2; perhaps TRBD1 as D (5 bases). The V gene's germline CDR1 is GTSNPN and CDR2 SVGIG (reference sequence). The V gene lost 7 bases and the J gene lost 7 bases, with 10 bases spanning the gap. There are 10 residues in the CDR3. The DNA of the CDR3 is TGTGCCTCCGGGGGTGGTGGCTACACCTTC. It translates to CASGGGGYTF.

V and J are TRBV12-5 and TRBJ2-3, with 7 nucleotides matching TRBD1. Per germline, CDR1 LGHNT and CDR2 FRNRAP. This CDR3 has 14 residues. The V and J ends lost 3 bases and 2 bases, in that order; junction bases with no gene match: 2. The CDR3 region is CASGFQGDTDTQYF. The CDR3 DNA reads TGTGCTAGTGGTTTTCAGGGGGACACAGATACGCAGTATTTT.

The CDR3 sequence is CASSSPAGGDNTEAFF. CDR3 nucleotide sequence: TGTGCCAGCAGTTCCCCGGCGGGTGGGGATAACACTGAAGCTTTCTTT. This chain connects TRBV6-5 to TRBJ1-1; D unclear. CDR1 MNHEY and CDR2 SVGAGI come from the germline V gene. The CDR3 is 16 amino acids. Between the trimmed V and J ends, which lost 4 bases and 2 bases, there was a span of 17 bases.